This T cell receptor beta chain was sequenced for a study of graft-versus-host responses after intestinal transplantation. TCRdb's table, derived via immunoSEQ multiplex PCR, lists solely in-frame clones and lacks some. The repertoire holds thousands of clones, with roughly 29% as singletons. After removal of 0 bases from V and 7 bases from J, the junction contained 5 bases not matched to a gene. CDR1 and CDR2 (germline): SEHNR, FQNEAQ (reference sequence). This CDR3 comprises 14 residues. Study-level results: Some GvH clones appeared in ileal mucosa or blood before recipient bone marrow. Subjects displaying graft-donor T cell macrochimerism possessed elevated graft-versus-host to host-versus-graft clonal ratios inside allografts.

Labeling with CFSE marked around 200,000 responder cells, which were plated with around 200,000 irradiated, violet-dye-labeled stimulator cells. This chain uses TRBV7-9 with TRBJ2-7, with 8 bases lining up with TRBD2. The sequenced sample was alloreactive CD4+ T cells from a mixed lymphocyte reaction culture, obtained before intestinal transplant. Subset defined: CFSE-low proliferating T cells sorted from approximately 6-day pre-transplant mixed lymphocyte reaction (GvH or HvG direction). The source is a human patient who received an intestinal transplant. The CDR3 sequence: CASSLASGVWEQYF. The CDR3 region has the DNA TGTGCCAGCAGCTTAGCTAGCGGGGTTTGGGAGCAGTACTTC.